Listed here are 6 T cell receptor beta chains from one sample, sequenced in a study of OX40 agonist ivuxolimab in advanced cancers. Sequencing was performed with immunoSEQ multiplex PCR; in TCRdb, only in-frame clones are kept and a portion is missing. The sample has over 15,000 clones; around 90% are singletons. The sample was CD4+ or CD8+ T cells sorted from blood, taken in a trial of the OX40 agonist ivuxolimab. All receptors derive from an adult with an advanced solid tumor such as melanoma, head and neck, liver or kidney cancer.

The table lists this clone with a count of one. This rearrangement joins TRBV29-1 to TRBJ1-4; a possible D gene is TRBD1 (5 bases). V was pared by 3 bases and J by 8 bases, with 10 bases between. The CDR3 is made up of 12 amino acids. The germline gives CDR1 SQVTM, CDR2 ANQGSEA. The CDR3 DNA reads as TGCAGCGTTGACCAGGGAGGCGAAAAACTGTTTTTT. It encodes CSVDQGGEKLFF.

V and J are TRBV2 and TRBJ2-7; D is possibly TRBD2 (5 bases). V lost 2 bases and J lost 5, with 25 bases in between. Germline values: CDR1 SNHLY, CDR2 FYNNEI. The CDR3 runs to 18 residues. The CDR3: CASSESGLGVGLSNEQYF. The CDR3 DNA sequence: TGTGCCAGCAGTGAATCAGGTCTGGGAGTCGGGCTTTCCAACGAGCAGTACTTC.

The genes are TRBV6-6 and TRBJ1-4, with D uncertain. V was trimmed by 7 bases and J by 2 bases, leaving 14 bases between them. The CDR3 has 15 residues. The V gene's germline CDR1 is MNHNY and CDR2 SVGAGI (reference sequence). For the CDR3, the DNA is TGTGCCAGCACCGGGGAGATGGCGACTAATGAAAAACTGTTTTTT. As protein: CASTGEMATNEKLFF.

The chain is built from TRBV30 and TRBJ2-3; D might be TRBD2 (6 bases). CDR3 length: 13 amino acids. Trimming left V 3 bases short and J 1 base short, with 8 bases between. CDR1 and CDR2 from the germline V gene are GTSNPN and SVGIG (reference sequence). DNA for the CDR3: TGTGCCTGGAGGTCTAGCGGCACAGATACGCAGTATTTT. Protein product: CAWRSSGTDTQYF.

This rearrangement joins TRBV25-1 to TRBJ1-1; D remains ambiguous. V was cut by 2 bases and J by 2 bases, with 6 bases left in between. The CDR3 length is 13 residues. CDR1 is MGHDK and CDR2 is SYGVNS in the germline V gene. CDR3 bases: TGTGCCAGCAGTGAAGGCAGTAACACTGAAGCTTTCTTT. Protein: CASSEGSNTEAFF.

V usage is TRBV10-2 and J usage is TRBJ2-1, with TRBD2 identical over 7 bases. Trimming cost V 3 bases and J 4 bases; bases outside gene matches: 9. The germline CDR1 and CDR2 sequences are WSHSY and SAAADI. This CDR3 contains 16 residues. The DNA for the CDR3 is TGCGCCAGCAGTGACCCGCTAGCGGCCCTATACAATGAGCAGTTCTTC. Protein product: CASSDPLAALYNEQFF.